This is a list of T cell receptor beta chains from one sample in a study of response to subunit inactivated influenza vaccine. Each CDR3 protein gets one entry after TCRdb re-called the RT-PCR reads with MiXCR. Here the sample spans 650,000 to 800,000 distinct CDR3 sequences, around 13% being singletons. This specimen consisted of PBMCs from blood, obtained about 14 days before vaccination. These receptor sequences come from a man over 45 who received an inactivated influenza vaccine. The CDR3 runs from the conserved cysteine through the conserved F or W. D genes are given only for firm matches. Expanded clones are given a class, and other clones once, few, many or no size at all.

j_call clone_size d_call v_call cdr3_length cdr3_nt cdr3_aa
TRBJ1-4 few NA TRBV12-3/TRBV12-4 17 TGTGCCAGCAGTTTAGCTGGGGTGGTGGCAACTAATGAAAAACTGTTTTTT CASSLAGVVATNEKLFF
TRBJ2-7 few TRBD1 TRBV24-1 15 TGTGCCACCAGTGATACCGGACAGGGGGCGCGGGAGCAGTACTTC CATSDTGQGAREQYF
TRBJ2-1 NA TRBD2 TRBV7-9 16 TGTGCCAGCAGCTGGACCCCTAGCGGGGGGGCCGCTGAGCAGTTCTTC CASSWTPSGGAAEQFF
TRBJ1-3 many NA TRBV6-6 12 TGTGCCAGCCGGGGATCTGGAAACACCATATATTTT CASRGSGNTIYF
TRBJ2-7 NA NA TRBV20-1 10 TGCAGTGCTAGTACCGACGAGCAGTACTTC CSASTDEQYF
TRBJ2-3 few NA TRBV6-5 13 TGTGCCAGCAGTTACGGGAGGAAAGATACGCAGTATTTT CASSYGRKDTQYF
TRBJ2-6 few TRBD2 TRBV20-1 15 TGCAGTACTAGCGGGGGTTACTCTGGGGCCAACGTCCTGACTTTC CSTSGGYSGANVLTF
TRBJ2-1 NA TRBD1 TRBV5-6 16 TGTGCCAGCAGCACCCAGGGGACAGGGAGATACAATGAGCAGTTCTTC CASSTQGTGRYNEQFF
TRBJ2-5 NA NA TRBV7-2 15 TGTGCCAGCAGCTTAGGGACAGCCTCCTTTGAGACCCAGTACTTC CASSLGTASFETQYF
TRBJ1-1 NA NA TRBV10-3 12 TGTGCCGCGGGACCGACTTTCACTGAAGCTTTCTTT CAAGPTFTEAFF
TRBJ1-3 many NA TRBV12-3/TRBV12-4 15 TGTGCCAGCAGTTTATCAGATGTCTCTGGAAACACCATATATTTT CASSLSDVSGNTIYF
TRBJ2-4 NA NA TRBV15 15 TGTGCCACCAGCAGAGAAGACCTAGCCAAAAACATTCAGTACTTC CATSREDLAKNIQYF
TRBJ2-2 few NA TRBV4-1 15 TGCGCCAGCAGCCAAGATGCGGCAGGGTCCGGGGAGCTGTTTTTT CASSQDAAGSGELFF
TRBJ2-5 NA TRBD1 TRBV12-3/TRBV12-4 14 TGTGTCAGCAGCCCGAGGACAGGGATGGAGACCCAGTACTTC CVSSPRTGMETQYF
TRBJ2-7 few TRBD2 TRBV5-1 15 TGCGCCAGCAGCTTGACGGGGGAGCGGGGATACGAGCAGTACTTC CASSLTGERGYEQYF
TRBJ2-2 few NA TRBV6-5 14 TGTGCCAGCAGTTACTCCGACGGCACCGGGGAGCTGTTTTTT CASSYSDGTGELFF
TRBJ1-1 few NA TRBV20-1 14 TGCAGTGCTAGAGACGGGGCGGCGAACACTGAAGCTTTCTTT CSARDGAANTEAFF
TRBJ2-5 few NA TRBV3-1 14 TGTGCCAGCAGCCAAGTCGGCAGGCGGGAGACCCAGTACTTC CASSQVGRRETQYF
TRBJ1-5 many TRBD1 TRBV7-2 14 TGTGCCAGCAGCTCTGCAGGGGGAAGCCAGCCCCAGCATTTT CASSSAGGSQPQHF
TRBJ2-3 few TRBD2 TRBV27 19 TGTGCCAGCAGTTTAGCAACCTCTATAGCGGGCCTGGGCCTAGATACGCAGTATTTT CASSLATSIAGLGLDTQYF
TRBJ2-1 NA TRBD1 TRBV2 14 TGTGCCAGCGGCGAGACGACAGGGAACAATGAGCAGTTCTTC CASGETTGNNEQFF
TRBJ2-5 NA NA TRBV7-9 12 TGTGCCAGCAGGTCGACGTGGGAGACCCAGTACTTC CASRSTWETQYF
TRBJ2-1 few TRBD2 TRBV5-1 13 TGCGCCAGCAGCTGGGAGGGAGACAATGAGCAGTTCTTC CASSWEGDNEQFF
TRBJ2-7 few NA TRBV6-2/TRBV6-3 12 TGTGCCGTCAGTCGGGCTTCCTACGAGCAGTACTTC CAVSRASYEQYF
TRBJ2-3 NA TRBD1 TRBV12-3/TRBV12-4 16 TGTGCCAGCAGCACTGAGGGGGCAACTAGCACAGATACGCAGTATTTT CASSTEGATSTDTQYF
TRBJ2-7 NA NA TRBV7-2 13 TGTGCCAGCACCTATGGGCTTGGAGGGGAGCAGTACTTC CASTYGLGGEQYF
TRBJ1-1 few TRBD1 TRBV20-1 13 TGCAGTGCTACCCGGACAGGGGAGACTGAAGCTTTCTTT CSATRTGETEAFF
TRBJ2-1 few TRBD1 TRBV5-1 16 TGCGCCAGCAGCCCGACAGGGGACCCCTCCTACAATGAGCAGTTCTTC CASSPTGDPSYNEQFF
TRBJ1-4 few NA TRBV7-9 14 TGTGCCAGCAGCTTAGTATGGGCCGGTGAAAAACTGTTTTTT CASSLVWAGEKLFF
TRBJ1-5 NA NA TRBV24-1 14 TGTGCCACCAGTGACCGGTTCCTCGACAGGCCCCAGCATTTT CATSDRFLDRPQHF
TRBJ2-5 NA TRBD1 TRBV2 16 TGTGCCAGCACCTCCTCGACAGGGCTACTTCAAGAGACCCAGTACTTC CASTSSTGLLQETQYF
TRBJ1-1 many NA TRBV20-1 14 TGCAGTGCTAGAGGCCCGCGGCGGAACACTGAAGCTTTCTTT CSARGPRRNTEAFF
TRBJ2-5 NA TRBD2 TRBV10-3 14 TGTGCCATCAGTGAGCCACTAGCGCAAGAGACCCAGTACTTC CAISEPLAQETQYF
TRBJ2-3 few NA TRBV15 15 TGTGCCACCAGCAGAGATCTCAGGGGGGCAGATACGCAGTATTTT CATSRDLRGADTQYF
TRBJ2-2 NA NA TRBV11-3 15 TGTGCCAGCAGCTTAGATGCCCGGGTCACCGGGGAGCTGTTTTTT CASSLDARVTGELFF
TRBJ1-2 NA NA TRBV11-2 13 TGTGCCAGCAGTTACGGGAGACTCTATGGCTACACCTTC CASSYGRLYGYTF
TRBJ2-3 NA TRBD2 TRBV29-1 15 TGCAGCGTCGGAAAGACTAGCGAGCGCACAGATACGCAGTATTTT CSVGKTSERTDTQYF
TRBJ2-5 NA TRBD2 TRBV7-9 15 TGTGCCAGCAGCTTAGCGGGAGGGCCAATTAAGACCCAGTACTTC CASSLAGGPIKTQYF
TRBJ2-5 NA NA TRBV6-1 14 TGTGCCAGCAGTAGGACTGTCTCGCGAGAGACCCAGTACTTC CASSRTVSRETQYF
TRBJ1-6 NA NA TRBV6-4 13 TGTGCCAGCAGAAGGACAGAAACTTCACCCCTCCACTTT CASRRTETSPLHF
TRBJ2-2 few TRBD1 TRBV28 15 TGTGCCTCCCAAGGCCCGACAGGGGGTACCGGGGAGCTGTTTTTT CASQGPTGGTGELFF
TRBJ1-2 many NA TRBV20-1 12 TGCAGTGCTAGTCACCACCCAGATGGCTACACCTTC CSASHHPDGYTF
TRBJ2-3 few NA TRBV7-9 15 TGTGCCAGCATCGGCGGGGGCCTTAACACAGATACGCAGTATTTT CASIGGGLNTDTQYF
TRBJ2-3 NA NA TRBV4-3 17 TGCGCCAGCAGCCAAGGCCGGATAGCGACCAGCACAGATACGCAGTATTTT CASSQGRIATSTDTQYF
TRBJ2-3 NA NA TRBV24-1 13 TGTGCCACCAGGGGATCCAACACAGATACGCAGTATTTT CATRGSNTDTQYF
TRBJ1-2 few NA TRBV3-1 14 TGTGCCAGCAGCCCGTTCGGGAACCGGGGTGGCTACACCTTC CASSPFGNRGGYTF
TRBJ1-2 NA NA TRBV6-2/TRBV6-3 15 TGTGCCAGCAGCCCCCATCGCGGAACTAACTATGGCTACACCTTC CASSPHRGTNYGYTF
TRBJ2-7 few TRBD1 TRBV5-1 13 TGCGCCAGCAGCCCAGGGGGTTTTGAGGAGCAGTACTTC CASSPGGFEEQYF
TRBJ1-1 few TRBD1 TRBV27 18 TGTGCCAGCAGTCTCTATTTTCATACCGGACAGGCGAACACTGAAGCTTTCTTT CASSLYFHTGQANTEAFF
TRBJ1-3 NA TRBD1 TRBV20-1 15 TGCAGTGCCACCGGGCAGGGGGCGAACGGAAACACCATATATTTT CSATGQGANGNTIYF
TRBJ2-7 NA TRBD1 TRBV11-2 15 TGTGCCAGCAGCAAGGACAGGTCAATAACCTACGAGCAGTACTTC CASSKDRSITYEQYF
TRBJ2-3 NA NA TRBV5-1 14 TGCGCCAGCAGCGCAGACCCAATGAAGGATACGCAGTATTTT CASSADPMKDTQYF
TRBJ2-2 few NA TRBV23-1 15 TGCGCCAGCAGTCAATCGGGCCCGAACACCGGGGAGCTGTTTTTT CASSQSGPNTGELFF
TRBJ1-2 many NA TRBV5-1 14 TGCGCCAGCAGCTCGGGGTCCTCAAAGGATGGCTACACCTTC CASSSGSSKDGYTF
TRBJ2-5 few TRBD2 TRBV7-9 16 TGTGCCAGCAGGGAGGCGCGGGGGGGTTACCAAGAGACCCAGTACTTC CASREARGGYQETQYF
TRBJ2-7 NA NA TRBV5-1 17 TGCGCCAGCAGCGCAGGGCCGGGACCAAGCATGAGAGGCGAGCAGTACTTC CASSAGPGPSMRGEQYF
TRBJ2-7 NA NA TRBV29-1 12 TGCAGCGTTGAAAAGGGTGGGGACGAGCAGTACTTC CSVEKGGDEQYF